The 23 T cell receptor beta chains reported below all come from one sample, sequenced in a study of shared clonotypes between healthy human individuals. Using immunoSEQ multiplex PCR, the repertoire was profiled, and TCRdb retains in-frame clones only, with some absent. The sample records some 530,000 clones, 81% being singletons. Sequencing was done on a sample of PBMCs. The receptors here all came from a woman between 40 and 55 years old in good health. Some clones in this sample may be carry-over from other donors' samples.

This chain uses TRBV27 with TRBJ2-7; D gene unclear. This CDR3 is built from 14 residues. The germline V gene encodes CDR1 MNHEY and CDR2 SMNVEV (reference sequence). The V and J ends lost 8 bases and 9 bases respectively, with 23 bases between them. The CDR3 DNA sequence: TGTGCCAGCTCCTCCGGCCTTGGCCCCACGGTGCAGTACTTC. Translation gives CASSSGLGPTVQYF.

This chain links TRBV5-6 with TRBJ2-1, with 7 bases matching TRBD2. The CDR3 runs 18 residues. Germline V gene sequence: CDR1 SGHDT, CDR2 YYEEEE. The V gene end was trimmed by 0 bases and the J gene end by 2 bases; junction bases not matched to a gene: 11. The CDR3 is CASSLEMGRELAYNEQFF. The CDR3 DNA is TGTGCCAGCAGCTTGGAGATGGGGCGGGAGCTGGCCTACAATGAGCAGTTCTTC.

V and J are TRBV5-6 and TRBJ2-7; D unresolved. Germline CDR1 and CDR2: SGHDT and YYEEEE. CDR3 length equals 15 residues. The ends were cut back, 0 bases at V and 2 bases at J, with 12 bases in the middle. The CDR3 sequence: CASSLGPGRPYEQYF. The CDR3 DNA reads as TGTGCCAGCAGCTTGGGTCCTGGCAGGCCCTACGAGCAGTACTTC. Combining the CDR3 with reference TRBV5-6 and TRBJ2-7 gives the whole variable domain DAGVTQSPTHLIKTRGQQVTLRCSPKSGHDTVSWYQQALGQGPQFIFQYYEEEERQRGNFPDRFSGHQFPNYSSELNVNALLLGDSALYLCASSLGPGRPYEQYFGPGTRLTVT.

On this clone itself: This likely came from a read error, as a far larger clone is one base away. The DNA is omitted, as the CDR3 cannot be located on it reliably, and the CDR3 follows TCRdb's listing. The sample contains more than one DNA sequence encoding this CDR3. The chain combines TRBV29-1 with TRBJ1-1. The CDR3 length is 14 residues, termini included. Germline CDR1 SQVTM, CDR2 ANQGSEA. CDR3 protein: CSVATGAANTEAFF.

The chain employs TRBV11-2 and TRBJ1-2; D is unclear. The CDR3 totals 15 residues. Per germline, CDR1 SGHAT and CDR2 FQNNGV. V lost 3 bases to trimming and J lost 2 bases, with 13 bases between them. CDR3 sequence reads: CASSLMAAANYGYTF. In DNA form, the CDR3 reads TGTGCCAGCAGCTTGATGGCAGCCGCCAACTATGGCTACACCTTC.

The chain is built from TRBV5-4 and TRBJ1-4, with TRBD1 matching 8 bases. The germline V gene has CDR1 SGHNT and CDR2 YYREEE (reference sequence). This CDR3 region has 12 residues. V shed 5 bases and J 11 bases; nucleotides not matched to a gene: 5. In nucleotides, the CDR3 is TGTGCCAGCAGTCGACAGGGGAGTAAACTGTTTTTT. Amino acids: CASSRQGSKLFF.

The chain employs TRBV7-2 and TRBJ1-5; D call uncertain. V was shortened by 1 base and J by 2 bases, with 9 bases between the two germline ends. Germline V CDR1 and CDR2: SGHTA, FQGNSA. The CDR3 has 15 residues. DNA of the CDR3: TGTGCCAGCAGCTTAGTGACCGCGGGCAATCAGCCCCAGCATTTT. Encoded protein: CASSLVTAGNQPQHF.

Details on this clone: A far more abundant clone sits one base away, making this likely a read error. The V and J genes are TRBV15 and TRBJ1-5; no definite D call. The CDR3 runs to 18 residues. Trimming took 0 bases from V and 4 from J, leaving 19 bases between them. Per the germline V gene, CDR1 is LNHNV and CDR2 is YYDKDF (reference sequence). In DNA form, the CDR3 reads TGTGCCACCAGCAGAGACCCCGTTGGAATTCAATGGAATCAGCCCCAGCATTTT. Its protein product is CATSRDPVGIQWNQPQHF.

The chain employs TRBV28 and TRBJ2-7; 7 bases fit TRBD2. Germline values: CDR1 MDHEN, CDR2 SYDVKM. Germline trimming cut 2 bases from V and 3 bases from J; bases unmatched to any gene: 7. The CDR3 is 15 amino acids. CDR3: CASSLVPAGLYEQYF. In nucleotides, the CDR3 is TGTGCCAGCAGTTTAGTCCCAGCGGGGCTCTACGAGCAGTACTTC.

This clone was counted once. The V gene is TRBV5-1, the J gene TRBJ2-7, with TRBD2 matching 9 bases. Per germline, CDR1 SGHRS and CDR2 YFSETQ. V shed 4 bases and J 2 bases; nucleotides not matched to a gene: 7. CDR3 length: 15 amino acids. CDR3 coding DNA: TGCGCCAGCAGCCCTGTGACTAGCGGCCCCTACGAGCAGTACTTC. As protein: CASSPVTSGPYEQYF.

The genes are TRBV18 and TRBJ1-3, with a weak D call TRBD1 (5 bases). Looked up from germline, CDR1 is KGHSH and CDR2 is LQKENI. This CDR3 has 17 residues. Trimming took 3 bases from V and 0 from J, leaving 15 bases between them. CDR3 region: CASSPTAPDNSGNTIYF. CDR3 DNA: TGTGCCAGCTCACCGACAGCGCCCGACAACTCTGGAAACACCATATATTTT.

This clone was counted once. The rearrangement joins TRBV5-1 to TRBJ2-5, with a possible D match to TRBD1 (6 bases). V lost 0 bases and J 2 bases, leaving 14 bases between the germline ends. CDR1 is SGHRS, CDR2 YFSETQ, per germline. The CDR3 is made up of 16 amino acids. CDR3 in amino acids: CASSLGGQTTQETQYF. The CDR3 region has the DNA TGCGCCAGCAGCTTGGGAGGACAGACAACTCAAGAGACCCAGTACTTC. Based on the CDR3 plus reference TRBV5-1 and TRBJ2-5, the full variable domain is KAGVTQTPRYLIKTRGQQVTLSCSPISGHRSVSWYQQTPGQGLQFLFEYFSETQRNKGNFPGRFSGRQFSNSRSEMNVSTLELGDSALYLCASSLGGQTTQETQYFGPGTRLLVL.

The chain links TRBV7-9 to TRBJ1-2; tentatively, D is TRBD1 (5 bases). The CDR3 extends over 15 amino acids. V lost 0 bases and J 2 bases, leaving 10 bases between the germline ends. Germline V lookup: CDR1 SEHNR, CDR2 FQNEAQ (reference sequence). CDR3 amino acids: CASSLAGGTNYGYTF. Written as DNA, the CDR3 is TGTGCCAGCAGCTTAGCGGGGGGGACCAACTATGGCTACACCTTC.

This chain joins TRBV5-6 and TRBJ2-3; D is possibly TRBD1 (5 bases). Trimming removed 0 bases at V and 2 bases at J, with 7 bases between. CDR1 and CDR2 (germline): SGHDT, YYEEEE. The CDR3 has 14 amino acids. CDR3 sequence (DNA): TGTGCCAGCAGCTTGGGACAGCCCACAGATACGCAGTATTTT. Translating it yields CASSLGQPTDTQYF.

J is TRBJ2-2 and V is TRBV15; TRBD2 agrees at 8 bases. The CDR3 has 16 residues. Germline V gene sequence: CDR1 LNHNV, CDR2 YYDKDF (reference sequence). The V and J ends lost 1 base and 5 bases, in that order; junction bases with no gene match: 6. CDR3 bases: TGTGCCACCAGCAGAGGGAGCGGGAGTTTGACCGGGGAGCTGTTTTTT. Translating it yields CATSRGSGSLTGELFF.

The chain joins TRBV5-1 to TRBJ2-2, with D possibly being TRBD2 (6 bases). The length of the CDR3 is 12 residues. Trimming stripped 6 bases from V and 7 bases from J, with 10 bases between. Per the germline V gene, CDR1 is SGHRS and CDR2 is YFSETQ. CDR3 sequence (DNA): TGCGCCAGCACGGTGACTAGCGGGGAGCTGTTTTTT. Its protein product is CASTVTSGELFF. The entire variable domain, with the rest obtained from reference TRBV5-1 and TRBJ2-2, is as follows: KAGVTQTPRYLIKTRGQQVTLSCSPISGHRSVSWYQQTPGQGLQFLFEYFSETQRNKGNFPGRFSGRQFSNSRSEMNVSTLELGDSALYLCASTVTSGELFFGEGSRLTVL.

This clone has more than one count but fewer than ten. Other DNA sequences within the sample encode an identical CDR3. The chain uses TRBV28 and TRBJ1-1; D possibly corresponds to TRBD1 (5 bases). V was cut by 4 bases and J by 8 bases, with 11 bases left in between. The CDR3 spans 12 residues. In germline, CDR1 is MDHEN, CDR2 SYDVKM. For the CDR3, the DNA is TGTGCCAGCAGTTCCACTAACAGGGAAGCTTTCTTT. This codes for CASSSTNREAFF.

This clone has a count of ten or more. The rearrangement uses TRBV30 and TRBJ2-6; no reliable D call. Trimming removed 1 base from V and 0 bases from J, with 22 bases in between. The V gene's germline CDR1 is GTSNPN and CDR2 SVGIG (reference sequence). This CDR3 contains 20 residues. CDR3 amino acids: CAWSGSVRRQAVSGANVLTF. CDR3 sequence (DNA): TGTGCCTGGAGTGGTTCAGTTCGCCGACAAGCAGTCTCTGGGGCCAACGTCCTGACTTTC.

The V call is TRBV7-9, the J call TRBJ1-2, with D hard to call. V was clipped by 0 bases and J by 4 bases, with 6 bases between them. This CDR3 has 13 residues. Germline lookup yields CDR1 SEHNR and CDR2 FQNEAQ (reference sequence). As DNA, the CDR3 is TGTGCCAGCAGCTTAGCAGGGTTCTATGGCTACACCTTC. Amino acids: CASSLAGFYGYTF.

This sequence joins TRBV19 and TRBJ2-2; 8 bases are a match to TRBD1. J lost 2 bases, V lost 10 bases, and 6 bases had no gene match. CDR1 LNHDA and CDR2 SQIVND come from the germline V gene (reference sequence). This CDR3 spans 14 amino acids. Here the CDR3 reads CATDRGGNTGELFF. CDR3 nucleotide sequence: TGTGCCACAGACAGGGGAGGTAACACCGGGGAGCTGTTTTTT.

The V call is TRBV27, the J call TRBJ2-7; D uncertain. The germline V gene has CDR1 MNHEY and CDR2 SMNVEV (reference sequence). The CDR3 extends over 13 amino acids. The ends were cut back, 5 bases at V and 7 bases at J, with 15 bases in the middle. CDR3 region: CASSGPGLGEQYF. In DNA, the CDR3 is TGTGCCAGCAGTGGCCCGGGTTTGGGTGAGCAGTACTTC.

The chain recombines TRBV15 with TRBJ2-2, with D possibly matching TRBD2 (5 bases). The CDR3 is 17 amino acids. From germline, CDR1 is LNHNV and CDR2 YYDKDF (reference sequence). V shed 1 base and J shed 4 bases, with 16 bases lying between them. CDR3 DNA sequence: TGTGCCACCAGCAGAGTCCGGACCCGGGGTGGCACCGGGGAGCTGTTTTTT. It specifies CATSRVRTRGGTGELFF. The full variable domain, with the rest looked up from reference TRBV15 and TRBJ2-2, is DAMVIQNPRYQVTQFGKPVTLSCSQTLNHNVMYWYQQKSSQAPKLLFHYYDKDFNNEADTPDNFQSRRPNTSFCFLDIRSPGLGDTAMYLCATSRVRTRGGTGELFFGEGSRLTVL.

This clone was seen a few times. The genes are TRBV7-3 and TRBJ1-2; the D gene is possibly TRBD1 (5 bases). CDR3 length equals 13 residues. Germline-derived CDR1 and CDR2 are SGHTA and FQGTGA. Trimming removed 5 bases at V and 9 bases at J, with 16 bases between. CDR3 bases: TGTGCCAGCAGCCCCCAGGTGGCGGGGCGCTACACCTTC. As protein: CASSPQVAGRYTF.